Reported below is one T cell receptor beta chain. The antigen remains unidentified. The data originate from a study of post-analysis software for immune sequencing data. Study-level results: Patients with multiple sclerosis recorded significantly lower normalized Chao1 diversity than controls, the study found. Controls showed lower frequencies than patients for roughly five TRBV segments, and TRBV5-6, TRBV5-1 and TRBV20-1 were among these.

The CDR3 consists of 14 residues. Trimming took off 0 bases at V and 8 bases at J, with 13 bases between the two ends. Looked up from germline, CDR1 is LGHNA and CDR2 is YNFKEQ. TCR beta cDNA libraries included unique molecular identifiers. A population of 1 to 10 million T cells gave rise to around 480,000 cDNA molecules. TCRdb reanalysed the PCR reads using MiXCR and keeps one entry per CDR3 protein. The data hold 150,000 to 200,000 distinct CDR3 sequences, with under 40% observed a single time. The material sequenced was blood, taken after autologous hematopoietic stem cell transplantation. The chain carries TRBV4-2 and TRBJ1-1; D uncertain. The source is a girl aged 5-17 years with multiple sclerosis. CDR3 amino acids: CASSQDRFKKEAFF. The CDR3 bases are TGTGCCAGCAGCCAAGACCGATTTAAAAAGGAAGCTTTCTTT.